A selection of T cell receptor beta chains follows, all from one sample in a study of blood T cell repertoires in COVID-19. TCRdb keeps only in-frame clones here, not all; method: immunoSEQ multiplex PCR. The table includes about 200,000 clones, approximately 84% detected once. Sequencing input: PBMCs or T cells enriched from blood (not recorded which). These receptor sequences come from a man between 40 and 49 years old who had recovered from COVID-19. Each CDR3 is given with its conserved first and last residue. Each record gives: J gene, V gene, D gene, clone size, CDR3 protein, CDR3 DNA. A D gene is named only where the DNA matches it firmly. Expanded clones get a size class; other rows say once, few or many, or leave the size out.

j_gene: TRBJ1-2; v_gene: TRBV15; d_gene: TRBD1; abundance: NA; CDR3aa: CATSRDHGTGVYGYTF; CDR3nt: TGTGCCACCAGCAGAGATCACGGGACAGGGGTCTATGGCTACACCTTC
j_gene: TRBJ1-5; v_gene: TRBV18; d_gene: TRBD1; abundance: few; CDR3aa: CASSPTRTKIGTALDQPQHF; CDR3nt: TGTGCCAGCTCACCGACAAGAACCAAGATAGGGACAGCACTTGATCAGCCCCAGCATTTT
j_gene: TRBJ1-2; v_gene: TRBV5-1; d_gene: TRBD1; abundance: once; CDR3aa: CASSTGTGGNYGYTF; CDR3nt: TGCGCCAGCAGCACGGGGACAGGGGGTAACTATGGCTACACCTTC
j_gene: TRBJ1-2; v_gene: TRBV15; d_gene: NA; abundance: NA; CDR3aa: CATSRPQGRGIGGYTF; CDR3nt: TGTGCCACCAGCAGACCCCAAGGGCGGGGGATCGGCGGCTACACCTTC
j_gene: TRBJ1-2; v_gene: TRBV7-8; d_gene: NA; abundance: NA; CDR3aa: CASSRPLVPEGYTF; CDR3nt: TGTGCCAGCAGCCGGCCCTTGGTTCCGGAGGGCTACACCTTC
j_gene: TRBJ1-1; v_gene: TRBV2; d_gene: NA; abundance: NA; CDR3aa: CASSEEIRGTEAFF; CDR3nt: TGTGCCAGCAGTGAAGAAATCAGGGGTACTGAAGCTTTCTTT
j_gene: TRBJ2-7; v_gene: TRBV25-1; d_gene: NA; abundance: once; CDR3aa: CASRASSYEQYF; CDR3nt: TGTGCCAGCAGAGCGAGCTCCTACGAGCAGTACTTC
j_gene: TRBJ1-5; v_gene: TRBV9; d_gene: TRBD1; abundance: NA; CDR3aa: CASSAGQSYQPQHF; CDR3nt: TGTGCCAGCAGCGCGGGACAGAGTTATCAGCCCCAGCATTTT
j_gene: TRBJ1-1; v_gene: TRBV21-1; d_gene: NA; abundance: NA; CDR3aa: CASSKSAEGRKGTEAFF; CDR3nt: TGTGCCAGCAGCAAGTCGGCCGAAGGGCGAAAGGGGACTGAAGCTTTCTTT
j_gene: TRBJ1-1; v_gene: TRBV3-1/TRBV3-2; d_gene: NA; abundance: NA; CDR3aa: CASSQAYNLNTEAFF; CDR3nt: TGTGCCAGCAGCCAAGCTTACAACCTGAACACTGAAGCTTTCTTT
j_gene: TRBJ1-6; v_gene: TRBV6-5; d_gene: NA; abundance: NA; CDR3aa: CASRLIRGRDSPLHF; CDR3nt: TGTGCCAGCAGACTCATCAGGGGAAGGGATTCACCCCTCCACTTT
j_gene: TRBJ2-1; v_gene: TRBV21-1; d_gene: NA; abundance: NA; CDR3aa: CASSKNSKGALCNEQFF; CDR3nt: TGTGCCAGCAGCAAAAATTCCAAGGGGGCTCTCTGTAATGAGCAGTTCTTC
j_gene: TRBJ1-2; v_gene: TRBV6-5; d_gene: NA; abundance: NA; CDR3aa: CASRNSNYGYTF; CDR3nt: TGTGCCAGCAGAAACAGCAACTATGGCTACACCTTC
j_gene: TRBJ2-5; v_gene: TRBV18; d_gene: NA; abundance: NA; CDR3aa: CASSPTGETQYF; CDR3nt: TGTGCCAGCTCCCCAACGGGGGAGACCCAGTACTTC